The present T cell receptor (beta chain) was sequenced within a study of shared clonotypes between healthy human individuals (TCRdb year 2020). As for the study more broadly: A couple of women and a few men aged 18 to 49 years were included in the cohort. Per donor, leukapheresis produced somewhere between about 0.9 and 10 billion PBMCs. To increase sequencing depth and limit assay-specific biases, TCR repertoire library preparation and sequencing were carried out by different laboratories using diverse techniques. The study deeply sequenced blood TCR repertoires of five healthy adults to estimate repertoire size and the extent of clonotype sharing between individuals. For each donor, three plates each were used for CD4 naive and CD4 memory, two plates were used for CD8 naive, and one plate was used for CD8 memory. Here is what the overall study found, with its caveats: Rarefaction of sorted-subset datasets indicated incomplete sequencing despite the large sequencing depth. Sampling was limited to blood, and TCR repertoires in tissue likely differ from TCR repertoires in blood. Because the study included a small number of donors, the genetic and exposure-history diversity represented was limited. Estimated clonotype richness was generally larger for naive than for memory subsets. Roughly 5% of naive CD4, more than 3% of naive CD8, approximately 2.2% of memory CD4, and over 0.35% of memory CD8 clonotypes were shared across several donors. Pairwise subsampling indicated that sequencing depth was expected to affect the degree of clonotype sharing among donors. Higher generation probabilities were observed for clonotypes shared by all four sorted-subset donors than for non-shared clonotypes.

TCR CDR3 regions were amplified from genomic DNA by multiplex PCR using the deep immunoSEQ assay. Extracted genomic DNA from each cell subset was distributed evenly across all wells of several immunoSEQ 96-well plates, and each plate was treated as a replicate. For sorted subsets, approximately 190 ng of genomic DNA, equivalent to 30,000 or so T cell genomes, went into each replicate PCR. The purified libraries were quantified using a Qubit 3.0 fluorometer, sized with a Bioanalyzer 2100, and then quantified again using the KAPA Library Quantification kit. Each immunoSEQ 96-well plate was sequenced on its own single-read 150-cycle Illumina NextSeq 550 flow cell. The study's processing was this. Because the immunoSEQ output held only junctional sequences and lacked quality scores, the filtering could not match the filtering applied to full-length reads. Sequences were annotated with PyIR, a Python wrapper for IgBLAST v1.9, using IMGT germline references to assign V/J genes and CDR3. Reads were removed for weak V/J assignments (E-value above 1e-6), missing CDR3, stop codons, out-of-frame junctions, or ambiguous translated residues. V3J clonotypes were defined as sequences sharing the same inferred V gene, J gene, and CDR3 amino acid sequence. Percentage overlap between repertoires was computed as shared unique clonotypes divided by the size of the smaller repertoire. Richness of each repertoire was evaluated using RTK rarefaction, the Chao1 estimator, and Recon v2.1 estimates of unobserved clonotypes. Generation probabilities were computed with OLGA for all TCRbeta clonotypes obtained by the gDNA method from several donors. TCRdb stores this immuneACCESS table with in-frame sequences only. Part of the clones is absent; in the studies checked, under half of the shortfall reflects unresolved V genes, and no reason is known for the rest. The V and J calls and the clone size are those of that table, but D and trimming were determined from the DNA. The sample has approximately 2,300,000 clones on record, less than 95% of them singletons. The ten biggest clones cover 0.3% to 0.4% of the sample.

Trimming at the junction amounts to 9 bases on V and 0 bases on J, and the germline ends lie 15 bases apart. From the germline V gene (reference sequence), CDR1 is LNHNV and CDR2 is YYDKDF. Its CDR3 holds 16 amino acids, cysteine through phenylalanine. The only DNA kept is the CDR3, 48 bases in frame from the first base. As to this clone: The antigen this receptor binds is unknown. Base qualities are not provided; no much larger clone lies one nucleotide away.

The donors were healthy, HIV-negative adults with no recently reported acute infections or vaccinations. Every donor was a Caucasian adult living in Nashville, Tennessee, USA. CD4+ T cells were enriched by magnetic negative selection; naive cells were then positively selected on CD45RA, and the negative fraction formed the memory subset. After blood collection by leukapheresis, PBMCs were isolated using Ficoll-Histopaque density gradient centrifugation and then cryopreserved in the vapor phase of liquid nitrogen. Purity and quantity of every magnetically sorted T cell population were checked by analytical flow cytometry. Genomic DNA was isolated from each sorted fraction and quantified by UV absorbance on a Nanodrop 2000c.

The specimen was naive CD4+ T cells from PBMCs. The intended sense of this specimen's cell subset or site label: CD45RA+ positively selected. The TCR comes from a man aged 18-30 years in good health. Some clones in this sample may be carry-over from other donors' samples. The receptor chain draws on TRBV15 and TRBJ2-6; the D gene is perhaps TRBD2, from 5 matching bases. The DNA sequence follows: TGTGCCACTAGAGGGCGTACTAGCTCTGGGGCCAACGTCCTGACTTTC. Translation gives CATRGRTSSGANVLTF.